The rows below give T cell receptor beta chains drawn from one sample of a study of PD-L1 blockade in urothelial cancer. The data were produced by immunoSEQ multiplex PCR, yet TCRdb's version contains in-frame clones alone and is incomplete. This sample yields about 100,000 clones, of which around 93% are seen a single time; 0.7% to 0.95% belongs to the top ten. This specimen consisted of PBMCs, obtained around atezolizumab (anti-PD-L1) treatment. The receptors here all came from a woman over 75 with urothelial cancer. Both conserved end residues are part of each CDR3. D genes are given only for firm matches. Part of the rows lack a size; the others show once, few, many or a class for expanded clones.

v_gene	abundance	j_gene	d_gene	CDR3aa	CDR3nt
TRBV13	NA	TRBJ2-1	TRBD2	CASTPQRGLLNEQFF	TGTGCCAGCACCCCCCAGCGGGGCCTTCTCAATGAGCAGTTCTTC
TRBV11-2	NA	TRBJ2-7	NA	CASSLVRGAYEQYF	TGTGCCAGCAGCTTAGTACGGGGTGCCTACGAGCAGTACTTC
TRBV19	NA	TRBJ2-1	TRBD2	CASSPGGAGVRNEQFF	TGTGCCAGTAGTCCGGGTGGAGCGGGAGTTAGGAATGAGCAGTTCTTC
TRBV5-8	NA	TRBJ2-7	NA	CASSKTGFQGEQYF	TGTGCCAGCAGCAAAACAGGGTTCCAGGGCGAGCAGTACTTC
TRBV2	NA	TRBJ1-1	TRBD1	CASRDRTSLNTEAFF	TGTGCCAGCCGGGACAGGACTAGTTTGAACACTGAAGCTTTCTTT
TRBV7-9	NA	TRBJ2-3	TRBD1	CASSLDRGRQDTQYF	TGTGCCAGCAGCTTAGACAGGGGGCGTCAAGATACGCAGTATTTT
TRBV7-9	NA	TRBJ2-1	TRBD1	CASSSGTGWDNEQFF	TGTGCCAGCAGCTCCGGGACAGGGTGGGACAATGAGCAGTTCTTC
TRBV6-4	NA	TRBJ1-2	NA	CASSDSIGDGYGYTF	TGTGCCAGCAGTGACTCGATCGGGGATGGCTATGGCTACACCTTC
TRBV28	NA	TRBJ1-5	NA	CASTPGLTEPQHF	TGTGCCAGCACCCCCGGCCTAACAGAGCCCCAGCATTTT
TRBV9	NA	TRBJ1-3	NA	CASGTEHIGNTIYF	TGTGCCAGCGGAACTGAACACATCGGGAACACCATATATTTT
TRBV28	NA	TRBJ1-2	NA	CASMIPTGPYGYTF	TGTGCCAGCATGATTCCCACAGGCCCATATGGCTACACCTTC
TRBV18	NA	TRBJ2-5	TRBD1	CASSFDRGPETQYF	TGTGCCAGCTCATTCGACAGGGGGCCTGAGACCCAGTACTTC
TRBV27	once	TRBJ2-2	TRBD1	CASSFVLDRGTGELFF	TGTGCCAGCAGTTTTGTGTTAGACAGGGGCACCGGGGAGCTGTTTTTT
TRBV2	NA	TRBJ2-5	TRBD1	CASSMDRRETQYF	TGTGCCAGCAGTATGGACAGGAGAGAGACCCAGTACTTC
TRBV27	NA	TRBJ2-7	TRBD1	CASSLDRGTYEQYF	TGTGCCAGCAGTTTAGACAGGGGGACCTACGAGCAGTACTTC